The entry that follows covers one T cell receptor beta chain sequence. Its antigen is not identified. The sample comes from a study of T-cell memory formation after mild COVID-19. Regarding the study as a whole: Clones contracting across day 15 to 85 had a balanced CD4/CD8 profile; later expanding clones leaned CD4+. Still unconfirmed is whether the second-wave clones peaking on day 37 recognized SARS-CoV-2.

The CDR3 is 14 residues long. V lost 4 bases and J lost 1, with 10 bases in between. Germline V gives CDR1 SGHRS, CDR2 YFSETQ. TCRdb re-called the 5' RACE reads with MiXCR, one entry per CDR3 protein. The data contain some 130,000 distinct CDR3 sequences, more than 15% of them singletons. The TCR originated in an adult woman who had mild COVID-19 (a few samples of this study predate the infection). Cell type and time point are not known. The chain is built from TRBV5-1 and TRBJ2-3; no clear D. The specimen was PBMCs or a T cell subset sorted from them (not recorded which). CDR3: CASSPYGRTDTQYF. CDR3 DNA: TGCGCCAGCAGCCCGTATGGTCGCACAGATACGCAGTATTTT.